The T cell receptor beta chain described here comes from a study of OX40 agonist ivuxolimab in advanced cancers. Only in-frame clones appear in the TCRdb table, and some are missing; sequencing was by immunoSEQ multiplex PCR. The sample has some 83,000 clones; nearly 95% are singletons. This CDR3 is built from 14 residues. Trimming removed 3 bases at V and 5 bases at J, with 13 bases between. CDR1 is MNHEY, CDR2 SMNVEV, per germline (reference sequence). The sequence came from an adult with an advanced solid tumor such as melanoma, head and neck, liver or kidney cancer. The chain employs TRBV27 and TRBJ2-5; maybe TRBD2 (5 bases). This material consisted of CD4+ or CD8+ T cells sorted from blood, taken in a trial of the OX40 agonist ivuxolimab. This chain's CDR3 is CASSFGRWRETQYF. In nucleotides, the CDR3 is TGTGCCAGCAGTTTTGGACGGTGGAGGGAGACCCAGTACTTC.